This T cell receptor (beta chain) was retrieved from a study of vaccination effects on CD4 cells after COVID-19. TCRdb's copy holds only in-frame clones and misses some; the assay was immunoSEQ multiplex PCR. The sample lists 55,000 to 75,000 clones, 65% to 85% occurring once. Trimming shortened V by 5 bases and J by 11 bases, and 10 bases separated the two germline ends. This CDR3 is 12 amino acids long. In this sample, this clone turned up a few times. What it binds is not known. Antigen-specific CD4+ T cell clonotypes were called by their expansion after viral peptide-pool culture in ViraFEST. Cultured cells yielded isolated CD4+ T cells after less than 11 days. Absence of prior SARS-CoV-2 infection characterized the vaccine recipients, who showed negative nucleocapsid antibodies.

The chain recombines TRBV12-3 or TRBV12-4 with TRBJ1-6, with D possibly TRBD1 on 5 matching bases. Sample: CD4+ T cells from PBMCs cultured with HCoV-NL63 spike peptides, taken before COVID-19 vaccination. The TCR sequence derives from a human donor who received a COVID-19 vaccine. The CDR3 sequence is CASSPGYTPLHF. The DNA of the CDR3 is TGTGCCAGCAGTCCAGGGTACACACCCCTCCACTTT.